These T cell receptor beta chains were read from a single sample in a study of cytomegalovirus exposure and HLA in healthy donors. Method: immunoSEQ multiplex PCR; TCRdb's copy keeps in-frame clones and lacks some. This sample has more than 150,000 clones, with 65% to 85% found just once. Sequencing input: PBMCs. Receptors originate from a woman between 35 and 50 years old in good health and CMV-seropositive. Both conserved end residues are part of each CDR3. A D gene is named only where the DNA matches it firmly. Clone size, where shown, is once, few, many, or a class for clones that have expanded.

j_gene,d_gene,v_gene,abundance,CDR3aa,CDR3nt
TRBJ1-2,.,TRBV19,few,CASSTDQGSYGYTF,TGTGCCAGTAGTACAGATCAGGGGTCGTATGGCTACACCTTC
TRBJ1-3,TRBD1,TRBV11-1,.,CASSFSLLSSGTGTGELDF,TGTGCCAGCAGCTTCTCCCTACTATCGTCCGGAACAGGGACAGGGGAATTGGATTTT
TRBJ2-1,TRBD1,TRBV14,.,CASSQETGASRQFF,TGTGCCAGCAGCCAAGAAACAGGGGCAAGCCGGCAGTTCTTC
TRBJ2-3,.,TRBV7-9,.,CASSLLPPDSSSTDTQYF,TGTGCCAGCAGCTTGCTTCCCCCGGACTCATCTAGCACAGATACGCAGTATTTT
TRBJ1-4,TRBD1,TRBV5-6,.,CASSFRLGQGTEKLFF,TGTGCCAGCAGCTTCCGCCTGGGACAGGGAACTGAAAAACTGTTTTTT
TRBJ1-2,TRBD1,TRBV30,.,CAWSEQGVNYGYTF,TGTGCCTGGAGTGAACAGGGGGTTAACTATGGCTACACCTTC
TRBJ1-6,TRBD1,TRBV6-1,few,CASSSGTGVNSPLHF,TGTGCCAGCAGTTCCGGGACAGGGGTGAATTCACCCCTCCACTTT
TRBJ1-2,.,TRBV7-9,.,CASSLAGGGDGYTF,TGTGCCAGCAGCTTAGCGGGCGGGGGAGACGGCTACACCTTC
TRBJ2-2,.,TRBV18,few,CASSPRQNTGELFF,TGTGCCAGCTCACCAAGACAGAACACCGGGGAGCTGTTTTTT
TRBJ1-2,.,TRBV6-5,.,CASSYGQPDSYGYTF,TGTGCCAGCAGTTACGGACAGCCGGATTCGTATGGCTACACCTTC
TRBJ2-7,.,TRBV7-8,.,CASSRGHYEQYF,TGTGCCAGCAGCCGAGGACACTACGAGCAGTACTTC
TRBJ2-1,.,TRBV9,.,CASSVGQLTYNEQFF,TGTGCCAGCAGCGTAGGACAGCTCACCTACAATGAGCAGTTCTTC
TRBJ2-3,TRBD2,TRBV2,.,CATARLAQTDTQYF,TGTGCCACCGCCCGACTAGCGCAGACAGATACGCAGTATTTT
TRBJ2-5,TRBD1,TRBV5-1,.,CASSQNSQGAGETQYF,TGCGCCAGCAGCCAGAACTCACAGGGGGCTGGAGAGACCCAGTACTTC
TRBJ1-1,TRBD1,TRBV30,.,CAWETGHNTEAFF,TGTGCCTGGGAGACAGGGCACAACACTGAAGCTTTCTTT
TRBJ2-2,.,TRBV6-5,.,CASRETQAGGELFF,TGTGCCAGCAGAGAGACCCAAGCAGGAGGGGAGCTGTTTTTT
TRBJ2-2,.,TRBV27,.,CASSFLQGNTGELFF,TGTGCCAGCAGTTTTCTACAGGGGAACACCGGGGAGCTGTTTTTT
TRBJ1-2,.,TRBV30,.,CAWRDRFYGYTF,TGTGCCTGGAGGGACAGATTCTATGGCTACACCTTC
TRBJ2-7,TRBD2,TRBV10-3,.,CATRTSGGPYEQYF,TGTGCCACCCGGACTAGCGGGGGGCCCTACGAGCAGTACTTC
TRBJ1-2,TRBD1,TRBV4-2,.,CASSQAGTGLSGGYTF,TGTGCCAGCAGCCAAGCGGGGACAGGGCTGTCCGGAGGCTACACCTTC
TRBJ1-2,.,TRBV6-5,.,CASSYKGDDGYTF,TGTGCCAGCAGTTACAAGGGGGACGATGGCTACACCTTC
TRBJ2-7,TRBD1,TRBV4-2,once,CASSPLALGQGGFYEQYF,TGTGCCAGCAGCCCACTAGCCTTGGGACAGGGGGGTTTCTACGAGCAGTACTTC
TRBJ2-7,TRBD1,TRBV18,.,CASSNGQGNSYEQYF,TGTGCCAGCTCAAATGGACAGGGCAACTCCTACGAGCAGTACTTC
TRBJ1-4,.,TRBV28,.,CASTPGGGILNEKLFF,TGTGCCAGCACCCCTGGGGGGGGCATCCTAAATGAAAAACTGTTTTTT
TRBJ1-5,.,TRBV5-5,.,CASSLVQGNQPQHF,TGTGCCAGCAGCTTGGTTCAGGGAAATCAGCCCCAGCATTTT
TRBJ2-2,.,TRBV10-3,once,CAISAPLPREVDTGELFF,TGTGCCATCAGCGCGCCTTTACCCAGGGAAGTCGACACCGGGGAGCTGTTTTTT
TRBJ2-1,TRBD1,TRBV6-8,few,CARGPGGNEQFF,TGTGCCAGGGGTCCAGGGGGCAATGAGCAGTTCTTC
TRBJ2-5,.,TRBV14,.,CASSRLLETQYF,TGTGCCAGCAGCCGACTCTTGGAGACCCAGTACTTC
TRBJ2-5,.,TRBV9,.,CASSGADWAETQYF,TGTGCCAGCAGCGGAGCGGATTGGGCCGAGACCCAGTACTTC
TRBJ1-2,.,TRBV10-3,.,CAIKGDGYTF,TGTGCCATCAAAGGGGATGGCTACACCTTC
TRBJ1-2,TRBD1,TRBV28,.,CASSSGQGSFYGYTF,TGTGCCAGCAGTTCAGGACAGGGCTCCTTCTATGGCTACACCTTC
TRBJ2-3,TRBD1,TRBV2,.,CASSESGTGASYF,TGTGCCAGCAGTGAATCAGGGACAGGGGCCTCGTATTTT
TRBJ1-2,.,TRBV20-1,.,CSVRHRPRYTF,TGCAGTGTCAGGCACCGTCCCCGCTACACCTTC
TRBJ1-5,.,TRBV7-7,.,CASSLDSLQGSQHF,TGTGCTAGCAGCTTGGACAGCCTTCAAGGGTCCCAGCATTTT
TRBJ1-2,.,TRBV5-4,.,CAIDRAGGYTF,TGTGCCATAGACCGAGCAGGCGGCTACACCTTC
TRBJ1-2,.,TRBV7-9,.,CASSIGGGGHYGYTF,TGTGCCAGCAGCATCGGTGGGGGGGGCCACTATGGCTACACCTTC
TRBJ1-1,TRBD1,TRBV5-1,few,CASSRGTGRMNTEAFF,TGCGCCAGCAGCCGGGGGACAGGGCGGATGAACACTGAAGCTTTCTTT
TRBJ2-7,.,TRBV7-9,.,CASSPEGSYEQYF,TGTGCCAGCAGCCCAGAGGGCTCCTACGAGCAGTACTTC
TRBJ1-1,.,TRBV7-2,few,CASRQQGITEAFF,TGTGCCAGCAGACAACAGGGAATCACTGAAGCTTTCTTT
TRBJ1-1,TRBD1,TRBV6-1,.,CASRKAGGNLWAFF,TGTGCCAGCAGAAAAGCAGGGGGCAATCTCTGGGCTTTCTTT
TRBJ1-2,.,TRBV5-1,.,CASSHDRNYGYTF,TGCGCCAGCAGCCACGACAGAAACTATGGCTACACCTTC
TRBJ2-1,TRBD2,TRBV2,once,CASGTSGTRNEQFF,TGTGCCAGCGGGACTAGCGGGACGAGAAATGAGCAGTTCTTC
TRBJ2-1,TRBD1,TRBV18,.,CASSPPWTGPYNEQFF,TGTGCCAGCTCACCACCCTGGACAGGGCCCTACAATGAGCAGTTCTTC
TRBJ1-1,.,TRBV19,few,CASSINRDNTEAFF,TGTGCCAGTAGTATAAACAGGGATAACACTGAAGCTTTCTTT
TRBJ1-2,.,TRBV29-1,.,CSVPGTLGYGYTF,TGCAGCGTACCCGGGACTTTGGGCTATGGCTACACCTTC
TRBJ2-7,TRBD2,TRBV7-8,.,CASSRGAGVYEQYF,TGTGCCAGCAGCCGAGGAGCGGGGGTCTACGAGCAGTACTTC
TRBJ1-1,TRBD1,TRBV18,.,CASSRDRGNTEAFF,TGTGCCAGCTCCCGGGACAGGGGGAACACTGAAGCTTTCTTT
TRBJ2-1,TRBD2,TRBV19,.,CASSIPSGGAHEQFF,TGTGCCAGTAGTATCCCTAGCGGGGGGGCCCATGAGCAGTTCTTC
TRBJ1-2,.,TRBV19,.,CASSIDLGANYGYTF,TGTGCCAGTAGTATAGATTTGGGGGCGAACTATGGCTACACCTTC
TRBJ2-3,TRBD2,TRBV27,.,CASSPPPLATSTDTQYF,TGTGCCAGCAGTCCCCCCCCACTAGCGACTAGCACAGATACGCAGTATTTT
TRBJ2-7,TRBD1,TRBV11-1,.,CASSLAGPTTGAFYEQYF,TGTGCCAGCAGCTTAGCGGGGCCAACGACAGGGGCCTTCTACGAGCAGTACTTC
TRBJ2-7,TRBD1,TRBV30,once,CAWSSRRDRGRFEQYF,TGTGCCTGGAGTTCACGCCGGGACAGGGGGCGGTTCGAGCAGTACTTC
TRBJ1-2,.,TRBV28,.,CASSKTVYGYTF,TGTGCCAGCAGCAAGACAGTCTATGGCTACACCTTC
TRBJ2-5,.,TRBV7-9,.,CSSIERSQETQYF,TGTTCCAGCATCGAGCGGTCCCAAGAGACCCAGTACTTC